The 10 T cell receptor beta chains given below trace back to one sample, sequenced in a study of T cell responses to AZD1222 COVID-19 vaccine. Libraries were prepared by immunoSEQ multiplex PCR; TCRdb keeps only in-frame clonotypes and omits some of them. The sample records about 140,000 clones, roughly 92% being singletons. Here the sequenced sample was peripheral blood, taken 28 days after the second AZD1222 dose. The receptors derive from an adult who received the AZD1222 COVID-19 vaccine.

The rearrangement joins TRBV27 to TRBJ1-3, with 7 bases lining up with TRBD1. Germline CDR1 MNHEY, CDR2 SMNVEV (reference sequence). This CDR3 is 16 amino acids long. Trimming at V came to 6 bases and at J to 4 bases, leaving 12 bases not matched to a gene. The CDR3 sequence is CASSKVATGSGNTIYF. CDR3 DNA sequence: TGTGCCAGCAGCAAAGTGGCGACAGGGAGCGGAAACACCATATATTTT.

Comments on this clone: Other nucleotide sequences in the sample specify the same CDR3. The genes are TRBV28 and TRBJ1-1; no definite D call. The germline V gene has CDR1 MDHEN and CDR2 SYDVKM. This CDR3 spans 12 amino acids. Trimming pared 5 bases from V and 0 bases from J, leaving 4 bases between. In DNA, the CDR3 is TGTGCCAGCAGTGAAATGAACACTGAAGCTTTCTTT. This translates into CASSEMNTEAFF.

V usage is TRBV28 and J usage is TRBJ1-2; D is unresolved. The V gene lost 6 bases and the J gene lost 3 bases, with 11 bases spanning the gap. Germline V CDR1 and CDR2: MDHEN, SYDVKM. This CDR3 has 13 amino acids. CDR3 bases: TGTGCCAGCAGACAGTCAGTGGACTATGGCTACACCTTC. It specifies CASRQSVDYGYTF.

This chain connects TRBV6-1 to TRBJ2-1; 12 bases line up with TRBD2. The trim removed 2 bases at V and 9 bases at J, leaving 8 bases unmatched. Germline CDR1 MNHNS, CDR2 SASEGT. The CDR3 runs to 16 residues. The CDR3 reads CASSEQLAGGPGEQFF. The CDR3 DNA is TGTGCCAGCAGTGAACAGCTAGCGGGAGGGCCGGGTGAGCAGTTCTTC.

The chain links TRBV2 to TRBJ1-6; tentatively, D is TRBD1 (6 bases). V was trimmed by 7 bases and J by 6 bases, leaving 16 bases between them. The V gene's germline CDR1 is SNHLY and CDR2 FYNNEI. CDR3 length: 15 amino acids. The CDR3 loop reads CASTLGHRINSPLHF. In nucleotides, the CDR3 is TGTGCCAGCACCCTGGGACACCGGATTAATTCACCCCTCCACTTT.

The CDR3 region is CSVVESSYNEQFF. As DNA, the CDR3 is TGCAGCGTTGTTGAGAGCTCCTACAATGAGCAGTTCTTC. The chain has TRBV29-1 and TRBJ2-1; D is unresolved. Looked up from germline, CDR1 is SQVTM and CDR2 is ANQGSEA. The V and J ends lost 4 bases and 0 bases respectively, with 7 bases between them. The CDR3 runs to 13 residues.

This chain links TRBV10-2 with TRBJ2-7, with D possibly matching TRBD2 (6 bases). Germline V gene sequence: CDR1 WSHSY, CDR2 SAAADI. Trimming shortened V by 7 bases and J by 0 bases, and 7 bases separated the two germline ends. The CDR3 covers 12 residues. The CDR3 protein is CASTGDSYEQYF. Written as DNA, the CDR3 is TGCGCCAGCACGGGGGACTCCTACGAGCAGTACTTC.

The V call is TRBV16, the J call TRBJ2-1; D gene uncertain. The CDR3 loop spans 13 amino acids. V lost 1 base to trimming and J lost 7 bases, with 8 bases between them. Per germline, CDR1 KGHSY and CDR2 FQNENV. The CDR3 nucleotides are TGTGCCAGCAGCCAATACCAGCTGAATGAGCAGTTCTTC. This codes for CASSQYQLNEQFF. The whole variable domain, remainder taken from reference TRBV16 and TRBJ2-1, is GEEVAQTPKHLVRGEGQKAKLYCAPIKGHSYVFWYQQVLKNEFKFLISFQNENVFDETGMPKERFSAKCLPNSPCSLEIQATKLEDSAVYFCASSQYQLNEQFFGPGTRLTVL.

The chain joins TRBV27 to TRBJ1-1; D remains ambiguous. The CDR3 is made up of 13 amino acids. The V and J ends lost 3 bases and 6 bases respectively, with 11 bases between them. Germline V gene data show CDR1 as MNHEY and CDR2 as SMNVEV (reference sequence). In DNA, the CDR3 is TGTGCCAGCAGTTTCATTGCCTCCCCTGAAGCTTTCTTT. It encodes CASSFIASPEAFF.

This chain joins TRBV19 and TRBJ1-5, with 8 bases fitting TRBD1. This CDR3 is 13 amino acids long. Germline CDR1 reads LNHDA; CDR2 reads SQIVND (reference sequence). After removal of 8 bases from V and 6 bases from J, the junction contained 6 bases not matched to a gene. CDR3 in amino acids: CASADRDSQPQHF. The CDR3, as DNA: TGTGCCAGTGCGGACAGGGACAGTCAGCCCCAGCATTTT.